One sample yielded the 24 T cell receptor beta chains listed below, sequenced in a study of CD8 T cells in ankylosing spondylitis. TCRdb passed the 5' RACE reads through MiXCR, listing each CDR3 protein once. The sample contains fewer than 250,000 distinct CDR3 sequences, about 11% of which appear only once. The material sequenced was blood, either unsorted or a sorted T cell fraction (not recorded which). These receptors all come from a male donor with ankylosing spondylitis or in good health (not recorded which).

This clonotype was observed at least ten times. The chain uses TRBV7-9 and TRBJ1-6; TRBD1 matches at 7 bases. J lost 5 bases, V lost 5 bases, and 6 bases had no gene match. This CDR3 comprises 15 residues. Germline V gene sequence: CDR1 SEHNR, CDR2 FQNEAQ (reference sequence). The DNA for the CDR3 is TGTGCCAGCAGCGGATTACAGGGGAATAATTCACCCCTCCACTTT. Translation gives CASSGLQGNNSPLHF.

This clonotype was counted at least ten times. V and J are TRBV9 and TRBJ1-3; D is unresolved. CDR3 length equals 18 residues. Trimming removed 0 bases from V and 5 bases from J, with 21 bases in between. The germline V gene has CDR1 SGDLS and CDR2 YYNGEE. The CDR3 loop is CASSVALDRSLGRNTIYF. The DNA of the CDR3 is TGTGCCAGCAGCGTAGCTCTTGACCGTTCGTTAGGCCGAAACACCATATATTTT.

This clonotype appeared once. This chain connects TRBV29-1 to TRBJ1-3, with no clear D. This CDR3 is built from 11 residues. The V end lost 3 bases, the J end lost 4 bases, and 4 bases lay between the germline ends. From germline, CDR1 is SQVTM and CDR2 ANQGSEA. The CDR3 loop reads CSVERGNTIYF. CDR3 DNA: TGCAGCGTTGAGAGAGGAAACACCATATATTTT.

The V gene is TRBV14, the J gene TRBJ2-3; D remains unclear. With 6 bases removed from V and 5 bases from J, the gap between germline ends came to 12 bases. Germline CDR1 and CDR2: SGHDN and FVKESK. The CDR3 length is 13 residues. CDR3 coding DNA: TGTGCCAGCAGACACATTCTGGGAGATACGCAGTATTTT. This encodes CASRHILGDTQYF.

This clonotype showed up many times. The chain uses TRBV9 and TRBJ2-1, with TRBD1 matching 7 bases. CDR3 size: 12 residues. Trimming at V came to 7 bases and at J to 9 bases, leaving 7 bases not matched to a gene. CDR1 and CDR2 from the germline V gene are SGDLS and YYNGEE. The CDR3 DNA follows: TGTGCCAGCGAGGGGGCTGACGTTGAGCAGTTCTTC. Its protein is CASEGADVEQFF.

The table lists this clonotype with many counts. This rearrangement joins TRBV12-3 or TRBV12-4 to TRBJ2-3; possibly TRBD2 for D (6 bases). Trimming stripped 2 bases from V and 2 bases from J, with 11 bases between. The CDR3 is 15 amino acids. DNA for the CDR3: TGTGCCAGCAGTTTAAGCGCACTAGCCACAGATACGCAGTATTTT. This sequence encodes CASSLSALATDTQYF.

The V gene is TRBV5-1, the J gene TRBJ2-5; 7 bases agree with TRBD2. The CDR3 is 13 residues long. Germline-derived CDR1 and CDR2 are SGHRS and YFSETQ. V was clipped by 3 bases and J by 3 bases; unmatched bases: 2. The CDR3 is CASSYAGEETQYF. Written as DNA, the CDR3 is TGCGCCAGCAGCTATGCGGGAGAAGAGACCCAGTACTTC.

This clonotype was seen more than once but under ten times. The V call is TRBV6-1, the J call TRBJ1-2; D remains unclear. V was cut by 3 bases and J by 8 bases, with 10 bases left in between. The germline V gene has CDR1 MNHNS and CDR2 SASEGT. The CDR3 sequence is 12 residues long. The CDR3 nucleotides are TGTGCCAGCAGTGAGTCTGTGGTGGGCTACACCTTC. Its translation: CASSESVVGYTF.

This clonotype has at least ten counts. The V and J genes are TRBV7-3 and TRBJ2-7, with TRBD1 matching over 7 bases. V lost 3 bases and J lost 5; bases outside the gene matches: 4. Germline values: CDR1 SGHTA, CDR2 FQGTGA. The CDR3 runs 13 residues. Here the CDR3 DNA reads TGTGCCAGCAGCTTGGGACAGTCCGACGAGCAGTACTTC. Amino acids: CASSLGQSDEQYF.

This clonotype appeared many times. The gene calls are TRBV5-1 and TRBJ1-4; D ambiguous. CDR1 and CDR2 (germline): SGHRS, YFSETQ. The CDR3 totals 15 residues. V was cut by 0 bases and J by 0 bases, with 6 bases left in between. CDR3 protein: CASSLGDSTNEKLFF. In DNA form, the CDR3 reads TGCGCCAGCAGCTTGGGGGATTCAACTAATGAAAAACTGTTTTTT.

The chain is built from TRBV12-3 or TRBV12-4 and TRBJ2-7; D is undetermined. The CDR3 is 13 amino acids. V lost 3 bases, J lost 1 base, and 7 bases lay in between. This CDR3 is CASSFATSYEQYF. In nucleotides, the CDR3 is TGTGCCAGCAGTTTTGCCACTTCCTACGAGCAGTACTTC.

This clonotype was detected many times. CDR3 loop: CASSLMGPPTTHSYGYTF. The CDR3 DNA reads as TGTGCCAGCAGTTTAATGGGTCCCCCTACCACTCATTCCTATGGCTACACCTTC. V usage is TRBV28 and J usage is TRBJ1-2; D gene unclear. Germline V gene data show CDR1 as MDHEN and CDR2 as SYDVKM. This CDR3 has 18 amino acids. V lost 2 bases and J 4 bases, leaving 23 bases between the germline ends.

J is TRBJ1-5 and V is TRBV4-2; maybe TRBD1 (5 bases). This CDR3 is 18 amino acids long. V lost 3 bases and J 0 bases, leaving 18 bases between the germline ends. Germline V gene lookup returns CDR1 LGHNA and CDR2 YNFKEQ. The CDR3 here is CASSQGGPNAYSNQPQHF. CDR3 bases: TGTGCCAGCAGCCAGGGGGGACCGAATGCTTATAGCAATCAGCCCCAGCATTTT.

This clonotype has a count of ten or more. This rearrangement joins TRBV3-1 to TRBJ2-3; D may correspond to TRBD1 or TRBD2 (5 bases each). In germline, CDR1 is LGHDT, CDR2 YNNKEL (reference sequence). The CDR3 spans 13 residues. The V end lost 1 base, the J end lost 5 bases, and 7 bases lay between the germline ends. Here the CDR3 reads CASSQGGVDTQYF. The CDR3 DNA follows: TGTGCCAGCAGCCAAGGAGGGGTAGATACGCAGTATTTT.

The chain has TRBV15 and TRBJ2-1; the D call may be TRBD1 or TRBD2 (7 bases each). The germline CDR1 and CDR2 sequences are LNHNV and YYDKDF (reference sequence). The CDR3 spans 13 residues. Deletions cut 9 bases from V and 7 bases from J, with 16 bases between. The CDR3 sequence is CATGEGAKNEQFF. The CDR3 nucleotides read TGTGCCACTGGGGAGGGGGCGAAGAATGAGCAGTTCTTC.

This rearrangement joins TRBV5-1 to TRBJ1-1; a weak D match, TRBD1 (6 bases). CDR3 size: 15 residues. The V and J ends lost 7 bases and 7 bases respectively, with 23 bases between them. Germline CDR1 is SGHRS and CDR2 is YFSETQ. The CDR3, as DNA: TGCGCCAGCTCCACTACAACAGGGAGTAGTGGTGAAGCTTTCTTT. It encodes CASSTTTGSSGEAFF.

In this sample, this clonotype turned up many times. The genes are TRBV20-1 and TRBJ2-5, with TRBD2 matching 7 bases. The CDR3 has 13 residues. Trimming removed 5 bases from V and 1 base from J; junction bases left unmatched: 4. From germline, CDR1 is DFQATT and CDR2 SNEGSKA (reference sequence). The CDR3 protein is CSARLARQETQYF. The CDR3 DNA follows: TGCAGTGCTCGACTAGCCCGCCAAGAGACCCAGTACTTC.

As to this clonotype: A read error may be the cause here, since a much bigger clone is one base away. The rearrangement joins TRBV20-1 to TRBJ2-4; D may correspond to TRBD1 or TRBD2 (5 bases each). CDR3 length: 16 residues. Germline V gives CDR1 DFQATT, CDR2 SNEGSKA (reference sequence). CDR3 residues: CSAKKGSLEAKNIEYF. CDR3 DNA sequence: TGCAGTGCTAAAAAGGGGTCTCTGGAGGCCAAAAACATTGAGTACTTC.

The chain carries TRBV20-1 and TRBJ1-1; D might be TRBD1 (5 bases). The CDR3 spans 12 residues. From germline, CDR1 is DFQATT and CDR2 SNEGSKA (reference sequence). The CDR3 region is CGGAGPGTEAFF. For the CDR3, the DNA is TGCGGAGGGGCAGGCCCGGGGACTGAAGCTTTCTTT.

This clonotype was seen many times. V gene TRBV12-3 or TRBV12-4 combines with J gene TRBJ2-3; D not resolved. V dropped 3 bases and J dropped 0 bases, with 10 bases sitting between them. This CDR3 spans 15 amino acids. The CDR3 protein is CASSFATPSTDTQYF. The CDR3 nucleotides are TGTGCCAGCAGTTTTGCCACCCCTAGCACAGATACGCAGTATTTT.

This clonotype was counted a few times. The chain combines TRBV11-2 with TRBJ1-2; D perhaps matches TRBD1 (6 bases). Deletions cut 0 bases from V and 2 bases from J, with 16 bases between. The CDR3 is 17 amino acids. Germline-derived CDR1 and CDR2 are SGHAT and FQNNGV. CDR3 sequence: CASSLDGGAGGNYGYTF. Written as DNA, the CDR3 is TGTGCCAGCAGCTTAGACGGAGGGGCCGGGGGCAACTATGGCTACACCTTC.

This clonotype was observed many times. J is TRBJ2-1 and V is TRBV9; no clear D. Trimming removed 0 bases from V and 5 bases from J, with 15 bases in between. The CDR3 consists of 16 residues. Looked up from germline, CDR1 is SGDLS and CDR2 is YYNGEE. The DNA for the CDR3 is TGTGCCAGCAGCGTAGGGTCGGGTGCGCTGAACAATGAGCAGTTCTTC. Protein product: CASSVGSGALNNEQFF.

This clonotype was counted only a few times. The chain couples TRBV7-9 to TRBJ1-1; D unclear. Germline lookup yields CDR1 SEHNR and CDR2 FQNEAQ (reference sequence). The CDR3 runs 13 residues. Trimming stripped 0 bases from V and 7 bases from J, with 9 bases between. The CDR3 DNA reads as TGTGCCAGCAGCTTAGCGCGGGTAGGTGAAGCTTTCTTT. It codes for CASSLARVGEAFF.

This clonotype was observed many times. V and J are TRBV3-1 and TRBJ2-2, with 10 nucleotides matching TRBD1. This CDR3 spans 15 amino acids. V shed 4 bases and J 6 bases; nucleotides not matched to a gene: 5. Germline loops: CDR1 LGHDT, CDR2 YNNKEL (reference sequence). Here the CDR3 reads CASSRGQGVAGELFF. The CDR3 DNA follows: TGTGCCAGCAGCCGCGGACAGGGGGTCGCCGGGGAGCTGTTTTTT.